This T cell receptor (beta chain) was obtained from a study of molecular identifiers for immune sequencing clone quantification. Broader study findings: For highly expanded clones, sizes could be underestimated when identical TCR molecules share a barcode.

A remark on this clonotype: The antigen remains unidentified.

Using a CD8+CD4-CCR7+CD45RA+ phenotype, naive CD8 T cells were sorted. This CDR3 comprises 15 residues. The germline V gene encodes CDR1 MNHEY and CDR2 SMNVEV (reference sequence). V lost 1 base and J lost 1, with 10 bases in between. TCRdb recomputed calls from the PCR reads with MiXCR, one row per CDR3 protein. The repertoire holds roughly 100,000 distinct CDR3 sequences, with 35% as singletons. Input material: naive CD8+ T cells from blood, with Jurkat cell RNA spiked in. Sample subset: FACS-sorted CD8+CD4-CCR7+CD45RA+ naive T cells. The TCR originated in a human donor in good health. Some libraries in this study had Jurkat cell RNA spiked in. The V gene is TRBV27, the J gene TRBJ1-1; unclear D gene. CDR3 amino acids: CASSLFRAPNTEAFF. The DNA of the CDR3 is TGTGCCAGCAGTTTATTCCGGGCCCCGAACACTGAAGCTTTCTTT.